The 8 T cell receptor beta chains reported below all come from one sample, sequenced in a study of CD8 T cells in ankylosing spondylitis. Study observations and caveats: Ankylosing spondylitis blood appeared to be characterized by a TCR beta motif of about 8 highly homologous variants.

No antigens are known for them. TCRdb independently ran MiXCR on the 5' RACE reads; one entry per CDR3 protein. The sample carries about 500,000 distinct CDR3 sequences, 5.3% recorded once. The sample comprised blood, either unsorted or a sorted T cell fraction (not recorded which). These receptors were taken from a male donor with ankylosing spondylitis.

This clonotype was observed a handful of times. This chain connects TRBV2 to TRBJ1-5; D may be TRBD1 (5 bases). The CDR3 length is 15 residues. The germline V and J ends were trimmed by 0 bases and 4 bases, with 10 bases remaining between them. Germline CDR1 and CDR2: SNHLY and FYNNEI. This CDR3 is CASSEAGRANQPQHF. DNA for the CDR3: TGTGCCAGCAGTGAAGCGGGGCGGGCTAATCAGCCCCAGCATTTT.

This clonotype was recorded at least ten times. The gene calls are TRBV10-3 and TRBJ1-1; unclear D gene. V lost 1 base and J 6 bases, leaving 12 bases between the germline ends. CDR3 size: 14 residues. Germline loops: CDR1 ENHRY, CDR2 SYGVKD. CDR3 bases: TGTGCCATCAGTGAGTACGCGACCGCTTCTGAAGCTTTCTTT. This gives the protein CAISEYATASEAFF.

This chain joins TRBV5-1 and TRBJ2-3; D not certain. The germline gives CDR1 SGHRS, CDR2 YFSETQ. V shed 1 base and J shed 6 bases, with 12 bases lying between them. The CDR3 is 14 amino acids. The chain's CDR3 is CASSLNSFRDTQYF. The CDR3 DNA sequence: TGCGCCAGCAGCTTGAACTCCTTTAGGGATACGCAGTATTTT.

This clonotype was counted between two and nine times. The V call is TRBV3-1, the J call TRBJ1-1; the D is unclear. V lost 3 bases, J lost 4 bases, and 15 bases lay in between. Germline CDR1 LGHDT, CDR2 YNNKEL (reference sequence). The CDR3 length is 15 residues. DNA for the CDR3: TGTGCCAGCAGCCATCGCGGGGATGGTGGCACTGAAGCTTTCTTT. Amino acids: CASSHRGDGGTEAFF.

The sample holds many counts of this clonotype. The chain carries TRBV4-1 and TRBJ2-1; no definite D call. The CDR3 extends over 14 amino acids. Between the trimmed V and J ends, which lost 0 bases and 7 bases, there was a span of 10 bases. Germline assignment: CDR1 MGHRA and CDR2 YSYEKL. Written as DNA, the CDR3 is TGCGCCAGCAGCCAAGACTTGTTCCGAAATGAGCAGTTCTTC. Translating it yields CASSQDLFRNEQFF.

Ten or more counts support this clonotype. The chain couples TRBV7-2 to TRBJ1-5, with a tentative D call TRBD1 (6 bases). The ends were cut back, 1 base at V and 11 bases at J, with 18 bases in the middle. The CDR3 is 15 residues long. Per the germline V gene, CDR1 is SGHTA and CDR2 is FQGNSA. The CDR3 DNA reads TGTGCCAGCAGCTTAGATAGGGCGGTGGAGGGGGCCCAGCATTTT. Protein sequence: CASSLDRAVEGAQHF.

This clonotype was detected ten times or more. The CDR3 DNA is TGTGCCAGCAGCTTCAAAAGACGGAAAAATTCACCCCTCCACTTT. Its translation is CASSFKRRKNSPLHF. The V gene is TRBV7-2, the J gene TRBJ1-6; D not certain. This CDR3 contains 15 residues. The germline V and J ends were trimmed by 3 bases and 7 bases, with 13 bases remaining between them. Germline V gene lookup returns CDR1 SGHTA and CDR2 FQGNSA.

This clonotype has at least ten counts. The DNA of the CDR3 is TGTGCCAGCAGTCCTCCGGGAGGACTGAACACTGAAGCTTTCTTT. Translating gives CASSPPGGLNTEAFF. This sequence joins TRBV6-1 and TRBJ1-1; D remains unclear. The CDR3 loop spans 15 amino acids. V was clipped by 5 bases and J by 0 bases, with 13 bases between them. Germline V CDR1 and CDR2: MNHNS, SASEGT.